The 13 T cell receptor beta chains given below trace back to one sample, sequenced in a study of T cell changes during pregnancy in multiple sclerosis. The method was immunoSEQ multiplex PCR; TCRdb's version includes in-frame clones alone and lacks a portion of them. The profile covers about 130,000 clones, with roughly 96% appearing a single time and over 0.35% taken by the ten largest. Here the sequenced sample was peripheral blood, taken after pregnancy. These receptors all stem from a female donor with multiple sclerosis, enrolled in a pregnancy study.

This rearrangement joins TRBV2 to TRBJ2-7; D may be TRBD1 (5 bases). Germline V gene sequence: CDR1 SNHLY, CDR2 FYNNEI. With 8 bases removed from V and 5 bases from J, the gap between germline ends came to 10 bases. The CDR3 loop spans 11 amino acids. In DNA form, the CDR3 reads TGTGCCAGCGCAGGGTCCCACGAGCAGTACTTC. This gives the protein CASAGSHEQYF. The whole variable domain, filled in from reference TRBV2 and TRBJ2-7, reads EPEVTQTPSHQVTQMGQEVILRCVPISNHLYFYWYRQILGQKVEFLVSFYNNEISEKSEIFDDQFSVERPDGSNFTLKIRSTKLEDSAMYFCASAGSHEQYFGPGTRLTVT.

The rearrangement uses TRBV6-5 and TRBJ1-2, with D possibly matching TRBD1 (6 bases). Per germline, CDR1 MNHEY and CDR2 SVGAGI. The length of the CDR3 is 13 residues. Trimming shortened V by 6 bases and J by 3 bases, and 11 bases separated the two germline ends. The CDR3 DNA is TGTGCCAGCAGCAGACAGGAATACTATGGCTACACCTTC. This sequence encodes CASSRQEYYGYTF.

The chain couples TRBV30 to TRBJ2-7; maybe TRBD1 (5 bases). V lost 2 bases to trimming and J lost 2 bases, with 16 bases between them. There are 15 residues in the CDR3. Per germline, CDR1 GTSNPN and CDR2 SVGIG (reference sequence). CDR3 residues: CAWSRGESGTYEQYF. CDR3 bases: TGTGCCTGGAGTAGGGGCGAGAGTGGGACCTACGAGCAGTACTTC.

This chain uses TRBV6-6 with TRBJ2-7; 7 bases are shared with TRBD2. Germline V gene lookup returns CDR1 MNHNY and CDR2 SVGAGI (reference sequence). The CDR3 has 13 residues. The junction had 4 bases not matched to a gene; V was cut back by 2 bases and J by 6 bases. The CDR3 DNA follows: TGTGCCAGCAGTTACCCGGGGGGAAGCGAGCAGTACTTC. Its protein product is CASSYPGGSEQYF.

The V gene is TRBV27, the J gene TRBJ2-7, with TRBD1 matching 7 bases. J lost 2 bases, V lost 3 bases, and 7 bases had no gene match. The CDR3 runs 15 residues. CDR1 is MNHEY and CDR2 is SMNVEV in the germline V gene (reference sequence). CDR3 loop: CASSFNDRAAYEQYF. In DNA, the CDR3 is TGTGCCAGCAGTTTTAATGACAGGGCCGCCTACGAGCAGTACTTC.

This chain connects TRBV28 to TRBJ2-2, with D perhaps matching TRBD2 (6 bases). V was pared by 2 bases and J by 5 bases, with 18 bases between. CDR1 MDHEN and CDR2 SYDVKM come from the germline V gene. The CDR3 spans 17 residues. Written as DNA, the CDR3 is TGTGCCAGCAGTTTAGGCGGGGTCTCTTCGCTGACCGGGGAGCTGTTTTTT. Protein: CASSLGGVSSLTGELFF.

This chain joins TRBV15 and TRBJ1-4, with a tentative D call TRBD1 (5 bases). The germline V and J ends were trimmed by 7 bases and 7 bases, with 19 bases remaining between them. The germline gives CDR1 LNHNV, CDR2 YYDKDF (reference sequence). This CDR3 spans 15 amino acids. CDR3 nucleotides: TGTGCCACCAACGCCCGGGGGGGTACAAGTGAAAAACTGTTTTTT. Translating gives CATNARGGTSEKLFF.

The rearrangement uses TRBV4-2 and TRBJ2-1; 8 bases fit TRBD2. The CDR3 is 15 residues long. Trimming cost V 3 bases and J 7 bases; bases outside gene matches: 8. Per germline, CDR1 LGHNA and CDR2 YNFKEQ. CDR3 sequence reads: CASSQQTGLANEQFF. The CDR3 bases are TGTGCCAGCAGCCAGCAAACTGGACTAGCTAATGAGCAGTTCTTC.

This clone has a single count. The chain links TRBV9 to TRBJ2-1; the D gene is possibly TRBD2 (5 bases). The CDR3 has 13 amino acids. V was trimmed by 4 bases and J by 3 bases, leaving 8 bases between them. CDR1 and CDR2 from the germline V gene are SGDLS and YYNGEE. The CDR3 protein is CASSRDYYNEQFF. The CDR3 region has the DNA TGTGCCAGCAGCCGAGACTACTACAATGAGCAGTTCTTC.

The V gene is TRBV27, the J gene TRBJ1-1; 8 positions agree with TRBD1. Germline values: CDR1 MNHEY, CDR2 SMNVEV (reference sequence). This CDR3 comprises 15 residues. V shed 4 bases and J 0 bases; nucleotides not matched to a gene: 4. The CDR3 spells CASSSRQGMNTEAFF. DNA for the CDR3: TGTGCCAGCAGTTCCCGACAGGGGATGAACACTGAAGCTTTCTTT.

The chain is built from TRBV27 and TRBJ1-2; 9 bases match TRBD1. The CDR3 extends over 15 amino acids. The trim removed 4 bases at V and 7 bases at J, leaving 10 bases unmatched. Germline CDR1 MNHEY, CDR2 SMNVEV (reference sequence). In DNA, the CDR3 is TGTGCCAGCAGTTCTGGACAGGGGAGAATGAGTGGCTACACCTTC. Protein product: CASSSGQGRMSGYTF.

This clone was counted once. This sequence joins TRBV5-6 and TRBJ2-3; TRBD1 aligns across 9 bases. The junction had 9 bases not matched to a gene; V was cut back by 4 bases and J by 6 bases. The CDR3 has 15 residues. Germline V lookup: CDR1 SGHDT, CDR2 YYEEEE. CDR3 in DNA: TGTGCCAGCAGCCCCGTTGGACAGGGGACGGATACGCAGTATTTT. Translation gives CASSPVGQGTDTQYF.

The chain recombines TRBV18 with TRBJ2-2; no firm D call. CDR3 size: 16 residues. Trimming pared 2 bases from V and 1 base from J, leaving 11 bases between. CDR1 is KGHSH, CDR2 LQKENI, per germline. The CDR3 region is CASSPGPPGNTGELFF. As DNA, the CDR3 is TGTGCCAGCTCACCAGGCCCACCGGGGAACACCGGGGAGCTGTTTTTT.